These 21 T cell receptor beta chains came from one sample sequenced in a study of control samples from healthy donors and cancer patients. Only in-frame clones appear in the TCRdb table, and some are missing; sequencing was by immunoSEQ multiplex PCR. Among about 88,000 clones, over 90% were seen once, and the ten largest hold 8% to 9.5%. The material sequenced was blood. The receptor source for this set is a man between 18 and 29 years old in good health.

This chain uses TRBV6-5 with TRBJ1-5, with D perhaps matching TRBD1 (5 bases). Germline V gene data show CDR1 as MNHEY and CDR2 as SVGAGI. This CDR3 has 13 amino acids. V was trimmed by 2 bases and J by 7 bases, leaving 9 bases between them. CDR3 in amino acids: CASSYGGGQPQHF. Here the CDR3 DNA reads TGTGCCAGCAGTTACGGGGGAGGCCAGCCCCAGCATTTT.

V gene TRBV6-4 combines with J gene TRBJ2-2; weak D call: TRBD1 (5 bases). The germline V gene has CDR1 MRHNA and CDR2 SNTAGT. This CDR3 has 14 residues. V was shortened by 0 bases and J by 3 bases, with 5 bases between the two germline ends. The CDR3 spells CASSDSQDTGELFF. CDR3 DNA: TGTGCCAGCAGTGACTCACAGGACACCGGGGAGCTGTTTTTT.

The chain links TRBV5-1 to TRBJ2-1, with 9 positions matching TRBD2. Looked up from germline, CDR1 is SGHRS and CDR2 is YFSETQ. The trim removed 3 bases at V and 8 bases at J, leaving 12 bases unmatched. The length of the CDR3 is 16 residues. The CDR3: CASSSEPYGTSHEQFF. The CDR3 DNA follows: TGCGCCAGCAGCTCCGAACCCTACGGGACTAGCCATGAGCAGTTCTTC. Full variable domain (rest looked up from reference TRBV5-1 and TRBJ2-1): KAGVTQTPRYLIKTRGQQVTLSCSPISGHRSVSWYQQTPGQGLQFLFEYFSETQRNKGNFPGRFSGRQFSNSRSEMNVSTLELGDSALYLCASSSEPYGTSHEQFFGPGTRLTVL.

The V call is TRBV15, the J call TRBJ1-1, with D unresolved. The CDR3 has 17 residues. Trimming cost V 0 bases and J 2 bases, with 16 bases left between them. CDR1 LNHNV and CDR2 YYDKDF come from the germline V gene (reference sequence). This CDR3 reads CATSRELGGENNTEAFF. DNA of the CDR3: TGTGCCACCAGCAGAGAACTAGGAGGAGAGAACAACACTGAAGCTTTCTTT.

The chain recombines TRBV30 with TRBJ1-4; no definite D call. CDR3 length: 13 residues. Looked up from germline, CDR1 is GTSNPN and CDR2 is SVGIG (reference sequence). V lost 1 base, J lost 8 bases, and 11 bases lay in between. The CDR3: CAWSEGVREKLFF. The DNA of the CDR3 is TGTGCCTGGAGTGAGGGTGTTCGGGAAAAACTGTTTTTT.

The genes are TRBV6-6 and TRBJ2-7, with D tentatively TRBD2 (6 bases). CDR3 length: 15 residues. In germline, CDR1 is MNHNY, CDR2 SVGAGI (reference sequence). Deletions cut 5 bases from V and 2 bases from J, with 16 bases between. The CDR3 nucleotides read TGTGCCAGCAGTGGTGTTGGGACTTCTACCTACGAGCAGTACTTC. Translated: CASSGVGTSTYEQYF.

The genes are TRBV9 and TRBJ2-1, with D possibly matching TRBD2 (6 bases). Trimming left V 0 bases short and J 10 bases short, with 11 bases between. The CDR3 runs 13 residues. From germline, CDR1 is SGDLS and CDR2 YYNGEE. Here the CDR3 reads CASSVEAGREQFF. DNA of the CDR3: TGTGCCAGCAGCGTAGAGGCAGGGAGGGAGCAGTTCTTC.

The rearrangement links TRBV18 to TRBJ1-2; D gene ambiguous. This CDR3 has 14 amino acids. Germline lookup yields CDR1 KGHSH and CDR2 LQKENI. V lost 2 bases and J 4 bases, leaving 11 bases between the germline ends. The CDR3 DNA sequence: TGTGCCAGCTCACCAGGGAGCGCGTCCTATGGCTACACCTTC. It translates to CASSPGSASYGYTF.

This chain uses TRBV9 with TRBJ1-3; D uncertain. In germline, CDR1 is SGDLS, CDR2 YYNGEE. The CDR3 covers 16 residues. V was shortened by 0 bases and J by 0 bases, with 10 bases between the two germline ends. This CDR3 is CASSVGQGRSGNTIYF. CDR3 DNA: TGTGCCAGCAGCGTAGGTCAAGGGCGCTCTGGAAACACCATATATTTT.

The chain employs TRBV11-2 and TRBJ2-4; no reliable D call. CDR3 length: 13 amino acids. CDR1 is SGHAT, CDR2 FQNNGV, per germline. Trimming removed 0 bases from V and 1 base from J, with 1 base in between. DNA for the CDR3: TGTGCCAGCAGCTTAGAGGCCAAAAACATTCAGTACTTC. It is translated as CASSLEAKNIQYF.

The rearrangement uses TRBV10-2 and TRBJ2-3; unclear D gene. Trimming shortened V by 5 bases and J by 5 bases, and 11 bases separated the two germline ends. The CDR3 has 13 residues. Germline V gene data show CDR1 as WSHSY and CDR2 as SAAADI. This CDR3 reads CASSSKEVDTQYF. In DNA form, the CDR3 reads TGCGCCAGCAGTTCGAAGGAAGTAGATACGCAGTATTTT.

The chain combines TRBV4-1 with TRBJ1-6; no clear D. Trimming removed 0 bases at V and 9 bases at J, with 9 bases between. CDR1 MGHRA and CDR2 YSYEKL come from the germline V gene. The CDR3 runs to 14 residues. CDR3 DNA: TGCGCCAGCAGCCAAGATGTCATCGGTTCACCCCTCCACTTT. Protein: CASSQDVIGSPLHF.

The chain recombines TRBV7-6 with TRBJ1-4; 8 bases match TRBD1. CDR1 SGHVS and CDR2 FNYEAQ come from the germline V gene. The ends lost 3 bases at V and 8 bases at J; junction bases unmatched: 14. There are 17 residues in the CDR3. CDR3 in amino acids: CASSFDGAGGSEEKLFF. The CDR3 coding sequence is TGTGCCAGCAGCTTCGATGGGGCAGGGGGCTCGGAAGAAAAACTGTTTTTT. Supplemented by reference TRBV7-6 and TRBJ1-4, the full variable domain reads GAGVSQSPRYKVTKRGQDVALRCDPISGHVSLYWYRQALGQGPEFLTYFNYEAQQDKSGLPNDRFSAERPEGSISTLTIQRTEQRDSAMYRCASSFDGAGGSEEKLFFGSGTQLSVL.

The genes are TRBV2 and TRBJ2-7; possibly TRBD1 for D (6 bases). CDR1 is SNHLY, CDR2 FYNNEI, per germline. The CDR3 runs to 13 residues. Trimming cost V 3 bases and J 4 bases, with 10 bases left between them. The CDR3 loop is CASSERTAYEQYF. DNA for the CDR3: TGTGCCAGCAGTGAGCGGACAGCGTACGAGCAGTACTTC.

The V and J genes are TRBV19 and TRBJ1-2; 7 nucleotides match TRBD1. This CDR3 region has 14 residues. The J segment lost 4 bases and the V segment lost 9 bases, leaving 11 bases of the junction unmatched. CDR1 is LNHDA, CDR2 SQIVND, per germline (reference sequence). The CDR3 reads CASRRGQNGYGYTF. CDR3 coding DNA: TGTGCCAGCCGTAGGGGGCAGAACGGCTATGGCTACACCTTC.

V and J are TRBV7-2 and TRBJ1-2; D is unresolved. Per germline, CDR1 SGHTA and CDR2 FQGNSA. Between the trimmed V and J ends, which lost 5 bases and 3 bases, there was a span of 13 bases. The CDR3 length is 14 residues. The CDR3 sequence is CASSRPDGDYGYTF. In DNA form, the CDR3 reads TGTGCCAGCAGCCGCCCTGACGGGGACTATGGCTACACCTTC.

The chain joins TRBV24-1 to TRBJ2-2; the D is unclear. V was clipped by 3 bases and J by 5 bases, with 3 bases between them. CDR1 is KGHDR, CDR2 SFDVKD, per germline. The CDR3 sequence is 12 residues long. The CDR3 coding sequence is TGTGCCACCAGTGATATGACCGGGGAGCTGTTTTTT. It specifies CATSDMTGELFF.

V is TRBV27 and J is TRBJ1-5; 8 nucleotides agree with TRBD1. J gave up 5 bases and V 9 bases, and 18 bases lay outside the gene matches. Looked up from germline, CDR1 is MNHEY and CDR2 is SMNVEV (reference sequence). The CDR3 is made up of 17 amino acids. CDR3 in amino acids: CASRATLSGQVDQPQHF. The CDR3 region has the DNA TGTGCCAGTCGGGCGACACTATCGGGACAGGTTGATCAGCCCCAGCATTTT.

J is TRBJ1-4 and V is TRBV2, with D maybe TRBD1 (6 bases). CDR3 size: 16 residues. V shed 1 base and J shed 3 bases, with 12 bases lying between them. The germline CDR1 and CDR2 sequences are SNHLY and FYNNEI. CDR3 residues: CASSEERGIANEKLFF. The DNA for the CDR3 is TGTGCCAGCAGTGAAGAAAGGGGGATCGCTAATGAAAAACTGTTTTTT.

The genes are TRBV7-8 and TRBJ2-1; D gene unclear. Germline values: CDR1 SGHVS, CDR2 FQNEAQ. With 1 base removed from V and 0 bases from J, the gap between germline ends came to 16 bases. The CDR3 contains 18 residues. CDR3 DNA: TGTGCCAGCAGCTTAGGTGCCGGAGTGGTGTACTCCTACAATGAGCAGTTCTTC. Translating gives CASSLGAGVVYSYNEQFF.

The genes are TRBV6-5 and TRBJ1-1; D is uncertain. In germline, CDR1 is MNHEY, CDR2 SVGAGI. The V gene lost 2 bases and the J gene lost 0 bases, with 10 bases spanning the gap. CDR3 length: 15 amino acids. The CDR3 DNA reads TGTGCCAGCAGTTACGCTACCGTAATGAACACTGAAGCTTTCTTT. Translation gives CASSYATVMNTEAFF.